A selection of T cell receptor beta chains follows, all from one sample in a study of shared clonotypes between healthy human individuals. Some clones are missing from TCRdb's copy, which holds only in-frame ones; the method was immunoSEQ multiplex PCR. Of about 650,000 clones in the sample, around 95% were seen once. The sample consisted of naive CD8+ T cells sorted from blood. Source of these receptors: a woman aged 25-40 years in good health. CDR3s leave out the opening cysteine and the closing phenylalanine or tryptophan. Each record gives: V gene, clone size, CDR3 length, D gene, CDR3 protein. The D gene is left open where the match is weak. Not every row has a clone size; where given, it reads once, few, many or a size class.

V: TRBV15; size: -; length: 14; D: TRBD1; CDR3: ATSSRWGRGHEKLF
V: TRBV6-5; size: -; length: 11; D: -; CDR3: ASSYGGKSEAF
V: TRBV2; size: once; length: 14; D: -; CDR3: ASSAPAVSSYNEQF
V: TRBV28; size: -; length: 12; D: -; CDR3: ASGRRGANYGYT
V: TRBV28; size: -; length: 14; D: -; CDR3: ASSRQERGSNYGYT
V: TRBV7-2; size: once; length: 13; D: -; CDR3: ASSTTEGPGGELF
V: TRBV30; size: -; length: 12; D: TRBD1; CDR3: AWSQDRLGDEQF
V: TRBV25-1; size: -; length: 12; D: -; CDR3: ASSEYTYTGELF
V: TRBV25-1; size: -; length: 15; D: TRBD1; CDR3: ASRDWGDRGLIGELF
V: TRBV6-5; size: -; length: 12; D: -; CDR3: ASSNRPRRETQY
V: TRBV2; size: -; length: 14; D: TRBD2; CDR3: ASSYLASGSTDTQY
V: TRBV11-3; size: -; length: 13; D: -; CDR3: ASSPGGGTLNEQF
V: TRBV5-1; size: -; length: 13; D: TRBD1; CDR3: ASHGRTGGVDTQY
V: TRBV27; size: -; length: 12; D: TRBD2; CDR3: ASSFGRNLYEQY
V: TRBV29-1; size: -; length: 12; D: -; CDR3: SAEVEGDYNEQF
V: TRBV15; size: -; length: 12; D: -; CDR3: ATSRGSGQETQY
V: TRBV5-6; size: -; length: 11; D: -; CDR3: ASSRESSYEQY
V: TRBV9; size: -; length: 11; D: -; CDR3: ASSVDSRNEQY
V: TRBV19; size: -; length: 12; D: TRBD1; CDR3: ASSSGTEDNEQF
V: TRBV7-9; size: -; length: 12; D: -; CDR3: ASSLLEVGTEAF
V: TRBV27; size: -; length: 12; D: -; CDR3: ASSLLGPTYEQY
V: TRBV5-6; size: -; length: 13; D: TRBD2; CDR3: ARAIWREGPDTQY
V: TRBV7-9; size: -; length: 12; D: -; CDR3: ASSLAGRRREQF
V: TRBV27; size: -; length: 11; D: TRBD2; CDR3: ASSLRGSYEQY
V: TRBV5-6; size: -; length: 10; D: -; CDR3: ASSLGGYEQY
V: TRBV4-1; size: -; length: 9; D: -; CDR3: ASSQMDIRY
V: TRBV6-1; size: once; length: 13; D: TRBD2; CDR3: ASPRTSGVVDEQF
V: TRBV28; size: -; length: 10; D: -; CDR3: ASDDGSYGYT
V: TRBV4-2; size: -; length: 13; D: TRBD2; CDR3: ASVSTSGSGDEQF
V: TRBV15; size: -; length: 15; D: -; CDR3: ATSRDPDSYSNQPQH
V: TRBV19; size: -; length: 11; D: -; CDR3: ASSMGGLTEAF
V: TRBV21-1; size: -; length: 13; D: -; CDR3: ASNLSQGQKETQY
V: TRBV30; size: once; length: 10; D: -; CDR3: AWSTSAYEQY
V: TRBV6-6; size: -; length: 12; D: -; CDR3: ASTLTSSGNTIY
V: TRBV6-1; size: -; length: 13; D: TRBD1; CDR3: ASRATGGYDEKLF
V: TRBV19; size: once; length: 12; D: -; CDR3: ASSIRGYTGELF
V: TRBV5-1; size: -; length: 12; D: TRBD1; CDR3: ASSFRDRPYEQY
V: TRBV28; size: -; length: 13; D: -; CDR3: ASSLSSGRLDTQY
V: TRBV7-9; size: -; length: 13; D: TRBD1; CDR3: ASSHRDRGSYEQY
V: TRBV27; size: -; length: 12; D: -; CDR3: ASSGRGGTGELF
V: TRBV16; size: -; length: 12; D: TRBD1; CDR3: ASSQSNRGEPQH
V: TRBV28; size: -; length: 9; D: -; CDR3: ASSNYNEQF
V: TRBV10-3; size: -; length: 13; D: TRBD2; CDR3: AISDPGTSAETQY
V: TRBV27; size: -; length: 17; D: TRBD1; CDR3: ASSCCKGAAYTSTDTQY
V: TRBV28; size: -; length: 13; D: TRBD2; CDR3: ASSTSGISYNEQF
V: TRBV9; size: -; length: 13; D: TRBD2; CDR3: ASSVESSGPYEQY
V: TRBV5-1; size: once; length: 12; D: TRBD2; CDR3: ASSLGGTSSSSL
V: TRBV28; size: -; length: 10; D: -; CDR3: ASSLENEKLF